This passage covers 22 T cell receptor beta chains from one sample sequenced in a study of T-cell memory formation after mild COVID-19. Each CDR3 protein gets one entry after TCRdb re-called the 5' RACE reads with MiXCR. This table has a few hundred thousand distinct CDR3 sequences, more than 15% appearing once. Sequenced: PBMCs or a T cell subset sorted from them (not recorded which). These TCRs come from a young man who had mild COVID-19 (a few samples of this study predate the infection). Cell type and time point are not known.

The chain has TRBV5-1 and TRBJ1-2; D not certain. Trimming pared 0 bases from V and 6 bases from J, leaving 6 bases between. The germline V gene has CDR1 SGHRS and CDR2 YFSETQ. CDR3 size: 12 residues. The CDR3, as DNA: TGCGCCAGCAGCTTGGAGCTGAATGGCTACACCTTC. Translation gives CASSLELNGYTF.

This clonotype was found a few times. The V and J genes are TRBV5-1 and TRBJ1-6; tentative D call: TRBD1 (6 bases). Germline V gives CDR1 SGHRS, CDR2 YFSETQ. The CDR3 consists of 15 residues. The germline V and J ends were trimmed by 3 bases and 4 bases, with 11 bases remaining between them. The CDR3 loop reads CASSSTTGYNSPLHF. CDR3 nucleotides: TGCGCCAGCAGCTCGACCACAGGGTATAATTCACCCCTCCACTTT. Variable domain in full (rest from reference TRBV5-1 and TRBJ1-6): KAGVTQTPRYLIKTRGQQVTLSCSPISGHRSVSWYQQTPGQGLQFLFEYFSETQRNKGNFPGRFSGRQFSNSRSEMNVSTLELGDSALYLCASSSTTGYNSPLHFGNGTRLTVT.

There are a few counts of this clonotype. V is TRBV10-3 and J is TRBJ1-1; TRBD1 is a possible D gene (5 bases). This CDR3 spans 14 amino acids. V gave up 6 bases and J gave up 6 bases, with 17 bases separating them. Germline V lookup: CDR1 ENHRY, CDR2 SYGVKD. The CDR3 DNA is TGTGCCATCAGCCCAGTCGGGGGGGACTCTGAAGCTTTCTTT. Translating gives CAISPVGGDSEAFF.

CDR3 sequence: CSASRGRAWDTQYF. In nucleotides, the CDR3 is TGCAGTGCTTCCAGGGGTAGGGCCTGGGATACGCAGTATTTT. The V gene is TRBV20-1, the J gene TRBJ2-3; tentatively, D is TRBD1 (6 bases). The germline V and J ends were trimmed by 5 bases and 6 bases, with 18 bases remaining between them. Looked up from germline, CDR1 is DFQATT and CDR2 is SNEGSKA (reference sequence). This CDR3 region has 14 residues.

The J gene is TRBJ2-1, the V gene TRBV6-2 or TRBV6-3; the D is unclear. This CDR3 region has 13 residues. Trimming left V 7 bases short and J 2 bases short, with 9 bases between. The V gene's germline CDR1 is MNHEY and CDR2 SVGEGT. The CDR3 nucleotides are TGTGCCAGCACCCTTAGCCCCTACAATGAGCAGTTCTTC. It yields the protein CASTLSPYNEQFF.

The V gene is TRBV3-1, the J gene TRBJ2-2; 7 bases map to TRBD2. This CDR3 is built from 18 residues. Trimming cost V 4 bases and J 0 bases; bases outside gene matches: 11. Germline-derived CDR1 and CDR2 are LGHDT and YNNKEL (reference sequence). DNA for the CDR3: TGTGCCAGCAGCCCGACGGGTACTAGCGATCCGAACACCGGGGAGCTGTTTTTT. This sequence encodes CASSPTGTSDPNTGELFF.

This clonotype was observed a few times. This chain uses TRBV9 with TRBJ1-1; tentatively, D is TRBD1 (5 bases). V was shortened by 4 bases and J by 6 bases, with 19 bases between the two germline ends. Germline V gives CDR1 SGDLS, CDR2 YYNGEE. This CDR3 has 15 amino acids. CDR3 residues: CASSLMGGMIPEAFF. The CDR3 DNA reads TGTGCCAGCAGCCTGATGGGGGGTATGATCCCTGAAGCTTTCTTT.

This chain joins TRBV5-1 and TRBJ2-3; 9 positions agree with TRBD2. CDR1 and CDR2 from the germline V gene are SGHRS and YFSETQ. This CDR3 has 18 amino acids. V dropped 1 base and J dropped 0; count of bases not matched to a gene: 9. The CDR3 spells CASSLPSGDPSSTDTQYF. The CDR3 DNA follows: TGCGCCAGCAGCTTGCCTAGCGGGGACCCGTCTAGCACAGATACGCAGTATTTT. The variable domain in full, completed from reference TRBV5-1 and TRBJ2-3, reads KAGVTQTPRYLIKTRGQQVTLSCSPISGHRSVSWYQQTPGQGLQFLFEYFSETQRNKGNFPGRFSGRQFSNSRSEMNVSTLELGDSALYLCASSLPSGDPSSTDTQYFGPGTRLTVL.

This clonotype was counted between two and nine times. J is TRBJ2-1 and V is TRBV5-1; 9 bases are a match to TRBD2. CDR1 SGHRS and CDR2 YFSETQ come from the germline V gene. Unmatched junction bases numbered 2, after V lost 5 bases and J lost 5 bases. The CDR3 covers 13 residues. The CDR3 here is CASSSSGDNEQFF. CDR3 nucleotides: TGCGCCAGCAGTTCTAGCGGGGACAATGAGCAGTTCTTC.

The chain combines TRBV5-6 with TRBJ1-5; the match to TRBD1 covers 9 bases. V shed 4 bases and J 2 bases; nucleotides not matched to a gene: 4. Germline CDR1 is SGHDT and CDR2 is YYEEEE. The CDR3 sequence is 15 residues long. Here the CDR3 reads CASSTTGGGNQPQHF. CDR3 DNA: TGTGCCAGCAGCACCACAGGGGGCGGCAATCAGCCCCAGCATTTT.

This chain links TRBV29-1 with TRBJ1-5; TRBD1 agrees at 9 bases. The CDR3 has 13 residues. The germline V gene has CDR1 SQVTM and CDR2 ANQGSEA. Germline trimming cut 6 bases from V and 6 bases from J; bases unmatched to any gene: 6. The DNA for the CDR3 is TGCAGCGTGCAACAGACAGGGGGTCAGCCCCAGCATTTT. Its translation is CSVQQTGGQPQHF.

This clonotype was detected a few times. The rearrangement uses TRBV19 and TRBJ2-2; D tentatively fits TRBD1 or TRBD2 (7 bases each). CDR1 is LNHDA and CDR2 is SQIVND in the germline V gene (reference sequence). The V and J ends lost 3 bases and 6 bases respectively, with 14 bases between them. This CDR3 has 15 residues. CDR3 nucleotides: TGTGCCAGTAGTATCCGACAGGGAGGGGCCGGGGAGCTGTTTTTT. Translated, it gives CASSIRQGGAGELFF.

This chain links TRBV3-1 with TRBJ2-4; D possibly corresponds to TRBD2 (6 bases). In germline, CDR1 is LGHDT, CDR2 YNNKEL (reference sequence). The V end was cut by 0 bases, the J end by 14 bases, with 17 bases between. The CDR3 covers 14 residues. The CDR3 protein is CASSQDSHWDWEYF. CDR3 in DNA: TGTGCCAGCAGCCAAGATTCTCACTGGGACTGGGAGTACTTC.

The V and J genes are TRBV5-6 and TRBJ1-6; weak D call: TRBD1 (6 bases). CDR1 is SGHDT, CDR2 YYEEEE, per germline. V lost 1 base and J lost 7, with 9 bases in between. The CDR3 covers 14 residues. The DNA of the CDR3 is TGTGCCAGCAGCTTGCCGAGGGGGAATTCACCCCTCCACTTT. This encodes CASSLPRGNSPLHF.

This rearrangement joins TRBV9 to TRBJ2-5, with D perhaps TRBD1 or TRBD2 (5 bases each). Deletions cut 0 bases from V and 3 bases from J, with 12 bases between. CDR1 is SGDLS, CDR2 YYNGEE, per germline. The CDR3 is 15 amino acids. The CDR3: CASSVGGGPKETQYF. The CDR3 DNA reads TGTGCCAGCAGCGTAGGTGGGGGACCGAAAGAGACCCAGTACTTC.

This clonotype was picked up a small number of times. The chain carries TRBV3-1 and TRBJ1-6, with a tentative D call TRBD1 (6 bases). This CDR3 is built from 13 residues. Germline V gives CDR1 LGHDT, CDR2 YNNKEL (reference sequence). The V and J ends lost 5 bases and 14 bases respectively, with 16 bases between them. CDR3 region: CASSSIDRITLHF. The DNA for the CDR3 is TGTGCCAGCAGCTCCATTGACAGGATCACCCTCCACTTT.

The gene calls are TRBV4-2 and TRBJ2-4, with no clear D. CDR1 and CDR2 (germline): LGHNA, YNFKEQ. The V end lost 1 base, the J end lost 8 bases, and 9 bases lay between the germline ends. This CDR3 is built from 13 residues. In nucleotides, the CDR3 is TGTGCCAGCAGCCAAGTGGGCTGGGACATTCAGTACTTC. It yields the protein CASSQVGWDIQYF.

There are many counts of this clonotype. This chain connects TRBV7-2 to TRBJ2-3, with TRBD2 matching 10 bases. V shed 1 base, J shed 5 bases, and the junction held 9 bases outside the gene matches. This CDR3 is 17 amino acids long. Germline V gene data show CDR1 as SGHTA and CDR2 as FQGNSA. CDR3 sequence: CASSLGISGGAVDTQYF. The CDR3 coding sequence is TGTGCCAGCAGCTTAGGCATAAGCGGGGGGGCCGTAGATACGCAGTATTTT.

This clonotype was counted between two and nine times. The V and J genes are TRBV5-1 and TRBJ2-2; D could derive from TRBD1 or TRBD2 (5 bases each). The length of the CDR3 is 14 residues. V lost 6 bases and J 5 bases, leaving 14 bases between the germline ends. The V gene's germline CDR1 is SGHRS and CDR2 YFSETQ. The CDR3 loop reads CASKRGAGTGELFF. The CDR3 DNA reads TGCGCCAGCAAAAGAGGGGCCGGTACCGGGGAGCTGTTTTTT.

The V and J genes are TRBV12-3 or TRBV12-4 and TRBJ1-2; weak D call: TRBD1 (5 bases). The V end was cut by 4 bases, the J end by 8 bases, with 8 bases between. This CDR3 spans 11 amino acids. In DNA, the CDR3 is TGTGCCAGCAGTTGGGGCCCGGGCTACACCTTC. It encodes CASSWGPGYTF.

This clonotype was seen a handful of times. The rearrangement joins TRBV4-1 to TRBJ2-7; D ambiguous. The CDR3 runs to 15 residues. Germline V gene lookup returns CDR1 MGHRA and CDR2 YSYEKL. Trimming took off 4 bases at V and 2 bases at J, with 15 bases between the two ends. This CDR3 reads CASSRAPTRTYEQYV. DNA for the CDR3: TGCGCCAGCAGCCGAGCCCCGACACGGACCTACGAGCAGTACGTC.

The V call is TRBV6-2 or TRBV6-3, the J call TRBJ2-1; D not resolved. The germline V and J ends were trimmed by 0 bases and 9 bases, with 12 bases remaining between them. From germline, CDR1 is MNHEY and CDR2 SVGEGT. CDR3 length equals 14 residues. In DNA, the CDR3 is TGTGCCAGCAGTTACTCGATAGGTGTCGGTGAGCAGTTCTTC. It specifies CASSYSIGVGEQFF.